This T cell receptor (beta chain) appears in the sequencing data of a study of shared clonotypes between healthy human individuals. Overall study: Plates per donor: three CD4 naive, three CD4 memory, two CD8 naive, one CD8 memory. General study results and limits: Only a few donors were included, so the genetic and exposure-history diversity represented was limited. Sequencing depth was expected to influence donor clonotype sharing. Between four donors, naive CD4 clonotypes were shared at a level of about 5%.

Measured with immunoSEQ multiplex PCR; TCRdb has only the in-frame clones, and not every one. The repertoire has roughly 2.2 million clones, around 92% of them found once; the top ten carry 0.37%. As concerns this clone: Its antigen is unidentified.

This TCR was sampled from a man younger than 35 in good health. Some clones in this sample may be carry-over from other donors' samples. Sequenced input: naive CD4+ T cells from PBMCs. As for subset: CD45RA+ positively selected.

The CDR3 nucleotides read TGTGCCAGCTCACCACAACCCCAGGGAATTGGCTATGGCTACACCTTC. Translation: CASSPQPQGIGYGYTF. V is TRBV18 and J is TRBJ1-2; TRBD1 is a possible D gene (5 bases). CDR1 and CDR2 from the germline V gene are KGHSH and LQKENI. V gave up 1 base and J gave up 4 bases, with 16 bases separating them. This CDR3 region has 16 residues.